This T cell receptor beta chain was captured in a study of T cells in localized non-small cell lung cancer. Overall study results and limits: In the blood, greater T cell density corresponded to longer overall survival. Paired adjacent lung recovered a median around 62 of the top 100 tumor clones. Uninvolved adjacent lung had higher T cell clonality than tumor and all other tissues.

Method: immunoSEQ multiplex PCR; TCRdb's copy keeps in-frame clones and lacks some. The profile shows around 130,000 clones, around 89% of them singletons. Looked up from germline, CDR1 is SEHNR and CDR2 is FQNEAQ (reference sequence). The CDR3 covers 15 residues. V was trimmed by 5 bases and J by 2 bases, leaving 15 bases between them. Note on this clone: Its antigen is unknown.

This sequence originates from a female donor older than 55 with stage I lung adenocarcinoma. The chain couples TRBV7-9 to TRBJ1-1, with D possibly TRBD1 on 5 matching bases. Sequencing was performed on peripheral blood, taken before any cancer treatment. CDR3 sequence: CASSLPTTANTEAFF. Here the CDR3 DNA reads TGTGCCAGCAGCCTCCCCACGACAGCAAACACTGAAGCTTTCTTT.